The T cell receptor beta chain described here comes from a study of OX40 agonist ivuxolimab in advanced cancers. About the study: Patients achieving partial responses numbered three: one hepatocellular carcinoma case and two cutaneous melanoma cases. Findings of the study overall: People who partly responded at 0.1-3.0 mg/kg had some of the least clonal expansion seen.

This CDR3 spans 15 amino acids. Germline-derived CDR1 and CDR2 are SSHAT and FNYEAQ (reference sequence). Note on this clone: What it recognizes is unknown. One junction end does not reproduce the germline sequence, and a read error may be involved.

The method was immunoSEQ multiplex PCR; TCRdb's version includes in-frame clones alone and lacks a portion of them. The repertoire holds around 60,000 clones, around 89% seen once, with roughly 0.66% in the top ten. The TCR sequence derives from an adult with an advanced solid tumor such as melanoma, head and neck, liver or kidney cancer. This chain uses TRBV7-7 with TRBJ2-2; 10 nucleotides agree with TRBD2. Material: CD4+ or CD8+ T cells sorted from blood, obtained in a trial of the OX40 agonist ivuxolimab. The CDR3 DNA reads TGTGCTAGCAGCTCAGGACTAGCGGACCCCGGGGAGCTGTTTTTT. Amino acid sequence: CASSSGLADPGELFF.